This entry concerns a single T cell receptor beta chain. The target antigen is unknown. These data belong to a study of OX40 agonist ivuxolimab in advanced cancers. On the study more broadly: Previous treatment with anti-PD-1, anti-PD-L1 or anti-CTLA-4 therapy was allowed; 30% to 50% had received some.

TCRdb's table, derived via immunoSEQ multiplex PCR, lists solely in-frame clones and lacks some. Altogether about 55,000 clones are present, around nine tenths being singletons, with the ten largest covering under 8%. Study findings and constraints: At 0.1 to 3.0 mg/kg, CD4+ and CD8+ blood T cells expanded clonally by week 6. Expanded peripheral T cell antigen specificity was not determined.

Sampled blood was obtained at baseline, cycle 4 day 1, and cycle 7 day 1. V lost 4 bases to trimming and J lost 3 bases; unmatched junction nucleotides: 2. Per germline, CDR1 SGHKS and CDR2 YYEKEE (reference sequence). This CDR3 has 15 residues. Material: CD4+ or CD8+ T cells sorted from blood, obtained in a trial of the OX40 agonist ivuxolimab. The V gene is TRBV5-5, the J gene TRBJ2-2; 11 bases align to TRBD2. This TCR derives from an adult with an advanced solid tumor such as melanoma, head and neck, liver or kidney cancer. The CDR3 loop reads CASSVSGRDTGELFF. CDR3 bases: TGTGCCAGCAGCGTTAGCGGGAGGGACACCGGGGAGCTGTTTTTT.